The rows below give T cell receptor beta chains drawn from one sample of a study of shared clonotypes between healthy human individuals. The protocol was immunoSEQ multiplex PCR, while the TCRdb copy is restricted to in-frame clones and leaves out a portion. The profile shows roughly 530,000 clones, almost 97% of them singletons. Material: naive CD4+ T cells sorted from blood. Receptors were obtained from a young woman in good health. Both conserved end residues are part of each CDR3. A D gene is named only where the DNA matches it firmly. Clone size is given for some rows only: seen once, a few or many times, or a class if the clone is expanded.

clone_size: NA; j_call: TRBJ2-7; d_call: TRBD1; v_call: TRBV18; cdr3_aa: CASSPPGQGYEQYF; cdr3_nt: TGTGCCAGCTCACCACCGGGACAGGGCTACGAGCAGTACTTC
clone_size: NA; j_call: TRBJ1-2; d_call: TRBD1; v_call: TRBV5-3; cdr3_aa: CARSSNRGQGYTF; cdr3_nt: TGTGCCAGAAGCTCCAACAGGGGGCAGGGCTACACCTTC
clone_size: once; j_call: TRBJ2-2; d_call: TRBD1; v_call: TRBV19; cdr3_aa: CATHRDRKNGELFF; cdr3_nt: TGTGCCACCCACCGGGACAGAAAGAACGGGGAGCTGTTTTTT
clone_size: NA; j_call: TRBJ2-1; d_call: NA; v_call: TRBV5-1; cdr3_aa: CASSLQIAYYNEQFF; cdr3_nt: TGCGCCAGCAGCTTACAGATCGCCTACTACAATGAGCAGTTCTTC
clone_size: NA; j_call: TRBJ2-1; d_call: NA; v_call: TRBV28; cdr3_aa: CASSSTDRTRVGEQFF; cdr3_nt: TGTGCCAGCAGTTCCACTGACAGGACTAGGGTGGGTGAGCAGTTCTTC
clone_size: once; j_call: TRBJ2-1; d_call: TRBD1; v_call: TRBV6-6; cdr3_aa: CASSRTGDPYNEQFF; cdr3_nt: TGTGCCAGCAGCCGGACAGGGGATCCCTACAATGAGCAGTTCTTC
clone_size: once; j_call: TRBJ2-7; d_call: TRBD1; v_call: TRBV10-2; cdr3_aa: CASTLRGARDRDYEQYF; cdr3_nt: TGCGCCAGCACCTTAAGGGGGGCCCGGGACAGGGACTACGAGCAGTACTTC
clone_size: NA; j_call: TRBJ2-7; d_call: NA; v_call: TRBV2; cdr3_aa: CASSPGKTVSEQYF; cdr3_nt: TGTGCCAGCAGCCCCGGAAAGACAGTTTCCGAGCAGTACTTC
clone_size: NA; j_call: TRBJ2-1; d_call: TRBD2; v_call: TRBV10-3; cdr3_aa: CAIGLSGRGNDEQFF; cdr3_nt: TGTGCCATCGGATTGAGCGGGAGGGGTAACGATGAGCAGTTCTTC
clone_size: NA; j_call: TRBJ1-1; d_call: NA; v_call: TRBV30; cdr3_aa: CAWSLQGNTEAFF; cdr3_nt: TGTGCCTGGAGTCTGCAGGGGAACACTGAAGCTTTCTTT
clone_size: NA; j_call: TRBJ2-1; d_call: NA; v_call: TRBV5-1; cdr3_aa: CASSLKQGGTYNEQFF; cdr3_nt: TGCGCCAGCAGCTTGAAGCAGGGTGGTACCTACAATGAGCAGTTCTTC
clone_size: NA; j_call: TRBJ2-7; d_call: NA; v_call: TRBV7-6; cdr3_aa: CASSLVDNYEQYF; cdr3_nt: TGTGCCAGCAGCTTAGTGGATAACTACGAGCAGTACTTC
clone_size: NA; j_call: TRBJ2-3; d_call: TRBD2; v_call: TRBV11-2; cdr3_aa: CASSSRLAGFTDTQYF; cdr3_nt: TGTGCCAGCAGCAGCAGACTAGCGGGGTTCACAGATACGCAGTATTTT
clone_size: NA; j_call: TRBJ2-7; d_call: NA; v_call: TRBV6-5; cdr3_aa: CASRFGTAYEQYF; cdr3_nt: TGTGCCAGCAGGTTTGGGACTGCCTACGAGCAGTACTTC
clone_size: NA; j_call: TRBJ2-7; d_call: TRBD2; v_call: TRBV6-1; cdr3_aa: CASSERLAVSYEQYF; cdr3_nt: TGTGCCAGCAGTGAAAGACTAGCGGTAAGCTACGAGCAGTACTTC
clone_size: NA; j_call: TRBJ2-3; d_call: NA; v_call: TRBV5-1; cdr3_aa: CASSQRGGRTDTQYF; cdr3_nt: TGCGCCAGCAGCCAAAGGGGGGGTAGGACAGATACGCAGTATTTT
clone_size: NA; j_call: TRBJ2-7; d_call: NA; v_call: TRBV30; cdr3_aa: CAWSQGGGLWEQYF; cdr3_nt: TGTGCCTGGAGTCAAGGGGGGGGGCTATGGGAGCAGTACTTC
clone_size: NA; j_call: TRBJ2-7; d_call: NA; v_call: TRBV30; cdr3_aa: CAWSPRGLLGHEQYF; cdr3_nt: TGTGCCTGGAGTCCCCGGGGACTTCTGGGGCACGAGCAGTACTTC
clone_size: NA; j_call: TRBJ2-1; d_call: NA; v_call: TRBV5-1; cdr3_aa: CASSYSRDTSGDEQFF; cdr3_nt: TGCGCCAGCAGCTACTCCCGGGACACCAGCGGGGATGAGCAGTTCTTC
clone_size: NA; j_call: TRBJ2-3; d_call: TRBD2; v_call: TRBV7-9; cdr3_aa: CASSLGGGRTDTQYF; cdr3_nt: TGTGCCAGCAGCTTAGGCGGCGGGAGAACAGATACGCAGTATTTT